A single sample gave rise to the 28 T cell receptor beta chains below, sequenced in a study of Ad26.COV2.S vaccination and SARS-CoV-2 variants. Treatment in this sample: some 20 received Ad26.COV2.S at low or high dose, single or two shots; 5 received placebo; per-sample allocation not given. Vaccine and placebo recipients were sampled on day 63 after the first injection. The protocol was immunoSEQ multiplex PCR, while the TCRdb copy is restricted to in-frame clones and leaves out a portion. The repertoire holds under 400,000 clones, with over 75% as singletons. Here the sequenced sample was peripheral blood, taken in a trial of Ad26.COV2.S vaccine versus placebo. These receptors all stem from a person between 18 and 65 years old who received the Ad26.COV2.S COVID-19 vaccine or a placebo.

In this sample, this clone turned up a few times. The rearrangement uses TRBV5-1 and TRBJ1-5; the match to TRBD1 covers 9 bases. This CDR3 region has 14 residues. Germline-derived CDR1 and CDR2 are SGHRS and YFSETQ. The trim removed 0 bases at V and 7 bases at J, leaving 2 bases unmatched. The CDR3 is CASSLGTGAQPQHF. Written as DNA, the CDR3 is TGCGCCAGCAGCTTGGGGACAGGGGCGCAGCCCCAGCATTTT.

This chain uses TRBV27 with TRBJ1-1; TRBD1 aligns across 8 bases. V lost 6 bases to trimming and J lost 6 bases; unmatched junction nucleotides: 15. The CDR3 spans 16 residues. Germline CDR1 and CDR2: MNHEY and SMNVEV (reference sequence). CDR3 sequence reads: CASSFTGGTPSAEAFF. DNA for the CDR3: TGTGCCAGCAGCTTTACAGGGGGTACTCCTAGCGCTGAAGCTTTCTTT.

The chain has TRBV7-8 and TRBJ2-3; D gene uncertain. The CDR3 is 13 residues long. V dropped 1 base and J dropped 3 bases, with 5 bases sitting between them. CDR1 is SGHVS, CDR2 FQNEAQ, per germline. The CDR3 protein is CASSLGSTDTQYF. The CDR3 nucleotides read TGTGCCAGCAGCTTAGGCTCAACAGATACGCAGTATTTT. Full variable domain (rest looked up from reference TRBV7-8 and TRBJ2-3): GAGVSQSPRYKVAKRGQDVALRCDPISGHVSLFWYQQALGQGPEFLTYFQNEAQLDKSGLPSDRFFAERPEGSVSTLKIQRTQQEDSAVYLCASSLGSTDTQYFGPGTRLTVL.

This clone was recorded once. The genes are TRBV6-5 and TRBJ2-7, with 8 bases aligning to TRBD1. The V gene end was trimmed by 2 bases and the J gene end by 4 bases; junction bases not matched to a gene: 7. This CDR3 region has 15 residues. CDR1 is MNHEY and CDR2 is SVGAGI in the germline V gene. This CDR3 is CASSYRTGLWYEQYF. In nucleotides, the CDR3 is TGTGCCAGCAGTTACCGGACAGGGTTGTGGTACGAGCAGTACTTC.

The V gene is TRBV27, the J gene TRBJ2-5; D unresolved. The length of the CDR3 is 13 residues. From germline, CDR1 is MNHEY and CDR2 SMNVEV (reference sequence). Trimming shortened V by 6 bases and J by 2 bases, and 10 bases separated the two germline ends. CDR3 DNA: TGTGCCAGCAGAATAAGATTTCAAGAGACCCAGTACTTC. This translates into CASRIRFQETQYF.

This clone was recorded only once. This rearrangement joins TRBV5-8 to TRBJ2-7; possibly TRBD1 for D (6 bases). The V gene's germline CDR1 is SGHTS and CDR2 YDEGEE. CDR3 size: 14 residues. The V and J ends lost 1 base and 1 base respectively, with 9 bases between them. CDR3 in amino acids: CASSLFRGSYEQYF. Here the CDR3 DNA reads TGTGCCAGCAGCTTGTTCAGGGGTTCCTACGAGCAGTACTTC.

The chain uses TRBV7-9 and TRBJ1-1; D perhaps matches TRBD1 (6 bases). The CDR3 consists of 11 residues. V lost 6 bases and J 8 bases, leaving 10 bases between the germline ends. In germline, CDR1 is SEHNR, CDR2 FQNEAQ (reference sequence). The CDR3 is CASRTGTEAFF. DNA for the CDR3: TGTGCCAGCAGGACCGGGACAGAAGCTTTCTTT.

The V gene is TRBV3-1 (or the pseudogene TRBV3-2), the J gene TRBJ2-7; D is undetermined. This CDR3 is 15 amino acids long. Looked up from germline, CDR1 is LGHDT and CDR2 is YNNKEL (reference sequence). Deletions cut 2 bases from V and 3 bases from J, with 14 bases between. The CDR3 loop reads CASSQNPTENYEQYF. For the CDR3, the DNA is TGTGCCAGCAGCCAAAACCCAACAGAAAACTACGAGCAGTACTTC.

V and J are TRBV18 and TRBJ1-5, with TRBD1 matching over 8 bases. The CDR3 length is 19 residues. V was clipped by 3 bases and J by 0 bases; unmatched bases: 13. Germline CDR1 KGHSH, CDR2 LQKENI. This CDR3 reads CASSPGQGSAHSSNQPQHF. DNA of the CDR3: TGTGCCAGCTCACCCGGACAGGGTTCGGCTCATAGTAGCAATCAGCCCCAGCATTTT.

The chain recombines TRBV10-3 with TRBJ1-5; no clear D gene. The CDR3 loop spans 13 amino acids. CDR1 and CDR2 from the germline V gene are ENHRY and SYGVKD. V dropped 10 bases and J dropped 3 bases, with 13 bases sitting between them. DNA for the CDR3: TGTGCCAGTTCCGGAGACGACAATCAGCCCCAGCATTTT. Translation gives CASSGDDNQPQHF.

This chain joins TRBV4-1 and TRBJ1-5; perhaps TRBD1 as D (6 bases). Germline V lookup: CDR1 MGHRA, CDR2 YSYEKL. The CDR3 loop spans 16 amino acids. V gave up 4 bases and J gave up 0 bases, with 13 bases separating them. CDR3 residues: CASSPQWGPSNQPQHF. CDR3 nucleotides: TGCGCCAGCAGCCCACAATGGGGGCCTAGCAATCAGCCCCAGCATTTT.

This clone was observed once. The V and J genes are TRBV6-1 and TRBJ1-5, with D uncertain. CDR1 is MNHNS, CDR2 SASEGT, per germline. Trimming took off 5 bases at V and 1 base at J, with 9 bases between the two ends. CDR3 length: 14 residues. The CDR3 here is CASSWAVSNQPQHF. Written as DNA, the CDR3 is TGTGCCAGCAGTTGGGCAGTCAGCAATCAGCCCCAGCATTTT.

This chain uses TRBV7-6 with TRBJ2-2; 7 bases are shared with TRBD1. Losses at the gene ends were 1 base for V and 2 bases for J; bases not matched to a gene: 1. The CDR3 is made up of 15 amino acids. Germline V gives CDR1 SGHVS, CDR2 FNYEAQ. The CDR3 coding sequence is TGTGCCAGCAGCTTAGGAGGGGGCAACACCGGGGAGCTGTTTTTT. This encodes CASSLGGGNTGELFF.

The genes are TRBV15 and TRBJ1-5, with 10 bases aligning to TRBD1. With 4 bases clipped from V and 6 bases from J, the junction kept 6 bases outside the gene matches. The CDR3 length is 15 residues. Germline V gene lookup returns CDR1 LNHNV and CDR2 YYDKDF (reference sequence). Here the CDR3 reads CATSTDRGLGQPQHF. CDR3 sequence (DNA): TGTGCCACCAGCACCGACAGGGGGCTGGGTCAGCCCCAGCATTTT.

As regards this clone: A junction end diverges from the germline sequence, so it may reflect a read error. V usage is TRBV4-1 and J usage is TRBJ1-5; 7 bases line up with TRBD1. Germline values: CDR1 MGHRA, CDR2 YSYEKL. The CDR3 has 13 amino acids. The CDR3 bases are TGCGCCAGCAGCCAAGATACGAGGGGGCCCTGGTATTTT. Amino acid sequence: CASSQDTRGPWYF.

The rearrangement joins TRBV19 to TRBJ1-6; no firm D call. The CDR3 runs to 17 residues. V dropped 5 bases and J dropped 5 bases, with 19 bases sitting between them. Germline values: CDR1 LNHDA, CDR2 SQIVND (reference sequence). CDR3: CASSFHPPGEDNSPLHF. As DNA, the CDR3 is TGTGCCAGTAGTTTCCACCCCCCCGGGGAGGATAATTCACCCCTCCACTTT. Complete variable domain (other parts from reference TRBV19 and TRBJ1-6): DGGITQSPKYLFRKEGQNVTLSCEQNLNHDAMYWYRQDPGQGLRLIYYSQIVNDFQKGDIAEGYSVSREKKESFPLTVTSAQKNPTAFYLCASSFHPPGEDNSPLHFGNGTRLTVT.

In nucleotides, the CDR3 is TGTGCCAGCAGCTTAAGGCCGGACAGATCTTTCTATGGCTACACCTTC. It specifies CASSLRPDRSFYGYTF. The chain couples TRBV7-3 to TRBJ1-2, with D possibly TRBD1 on 6 matching bases. The V end was cut by 1 base, the J end by 4 bases, with 16 bases between. CDR3 length: 16 residues. The germline gives CDR1 SGHTA, CDR2 FQGTGA.

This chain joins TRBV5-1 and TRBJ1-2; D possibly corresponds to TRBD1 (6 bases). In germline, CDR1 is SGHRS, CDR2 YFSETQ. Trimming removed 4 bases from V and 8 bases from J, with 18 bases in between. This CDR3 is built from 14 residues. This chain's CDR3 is CASSPTGSEGGYTF. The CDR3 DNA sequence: TGCGCCAGCAGCCCCACAGGGTCAGAGGGCGGCTACACCTTC. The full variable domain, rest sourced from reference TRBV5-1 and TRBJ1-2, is KAGVTQTPRYLIKTRGQQVTLSCSPISGHRSVSWYQQTPGQGLQFLFEYFSETQRNKGNFPGRFSGRQFSNSRSEMNVSTLELGDSALYLCASSPTGSEGGYTFGSGTRLTVV.

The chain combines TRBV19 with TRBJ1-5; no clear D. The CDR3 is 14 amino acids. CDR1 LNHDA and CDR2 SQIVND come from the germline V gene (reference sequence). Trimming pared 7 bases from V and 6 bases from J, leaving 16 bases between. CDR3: CASIEFGGSQPQHF. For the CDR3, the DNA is TGTGCCAGTATAGAGTTCGGAGGGAGTCAGCCCCAGCATTTT.

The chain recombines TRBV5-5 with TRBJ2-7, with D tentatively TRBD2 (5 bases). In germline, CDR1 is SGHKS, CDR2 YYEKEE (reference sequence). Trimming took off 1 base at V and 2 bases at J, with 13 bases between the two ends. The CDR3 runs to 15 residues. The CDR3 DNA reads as TGTGCCAGCAGCTTGACGGGGTCCCCAACCTACGAGCAGTACTTC. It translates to CASSLTGSPTYEQYF.

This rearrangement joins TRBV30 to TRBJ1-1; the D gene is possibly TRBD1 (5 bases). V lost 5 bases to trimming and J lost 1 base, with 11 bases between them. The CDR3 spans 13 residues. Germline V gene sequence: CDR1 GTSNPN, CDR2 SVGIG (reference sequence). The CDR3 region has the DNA TGTGCCTGGCGACAGCGCTGGAACACTGAAGCTTTCTTT. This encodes CAWRQRWNTEAFF.

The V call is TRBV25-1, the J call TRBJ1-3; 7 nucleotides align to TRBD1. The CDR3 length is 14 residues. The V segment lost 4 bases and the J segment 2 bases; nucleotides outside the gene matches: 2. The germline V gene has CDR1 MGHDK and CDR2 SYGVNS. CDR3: CASSVGTAGNTIYF. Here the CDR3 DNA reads TGTGCCAGCAGTGTGGGGACAGCTGGAAACACCATATATTTT.

The CDR3, as DNA: TGTGCCAGCAGTTTAACCCCAATAGCGGTGGAGTTCTTC. Translated, it gives CASSLTPIAVEFF. The rearrangement joins TRBV27 to TRBJ2-1, with D possibly being TRBD2 (6 bases). This CDR3 is built from 13 residues. CDR1 is MNHEY and CDR2 is SMNVEV in the germline V gene (reference sequence). V lost 2 bases to trimming and J lost 14 bases, with 16 bases between them.

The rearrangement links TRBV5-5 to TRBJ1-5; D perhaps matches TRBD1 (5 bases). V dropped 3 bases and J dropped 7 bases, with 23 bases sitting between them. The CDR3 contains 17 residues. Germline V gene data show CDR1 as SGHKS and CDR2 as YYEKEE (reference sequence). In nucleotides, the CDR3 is TGTGCCAGCAGCTGGAGGGACTCAGAACTCTTGGGGCAGCCCCAGCATTTT. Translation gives CASSWRDSELLGQPQHF.

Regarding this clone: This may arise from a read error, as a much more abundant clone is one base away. CDR3 loop: CASSFAGYTEAFF. CDR3 nucleotides: TGTGCCAGCAGTTTCGCAGGGTACACTGAAGCTTTCTTT. The rearrangement uses TRBV6-5 and TRBJ1-1; D is possibly TRBD1 (5 bases). Germline V gene lookup returns CDR1 MNHEY and CDR2 SVGAGI. The CDR3 consists of 13 residues. V shed 4 bases and J shed 3 bases, with 9 bases lying between them.

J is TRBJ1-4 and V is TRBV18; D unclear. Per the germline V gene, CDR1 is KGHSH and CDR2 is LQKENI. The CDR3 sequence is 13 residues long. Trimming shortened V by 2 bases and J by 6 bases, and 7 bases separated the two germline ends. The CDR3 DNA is TGTGCCAGCTCACCAATTATCGATGAAAAACTGTTTTTT. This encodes CASSPIIDEKLFF.

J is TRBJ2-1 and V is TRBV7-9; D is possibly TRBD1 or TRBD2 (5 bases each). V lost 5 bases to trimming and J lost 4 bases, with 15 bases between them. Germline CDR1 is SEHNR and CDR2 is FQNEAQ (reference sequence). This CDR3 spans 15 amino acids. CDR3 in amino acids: CASSPTRGLYNEQFF. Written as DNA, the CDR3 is TGTGCCAGCAGCCCAACCCGGGGCCTATACAATGAGCAGTTCTTC.

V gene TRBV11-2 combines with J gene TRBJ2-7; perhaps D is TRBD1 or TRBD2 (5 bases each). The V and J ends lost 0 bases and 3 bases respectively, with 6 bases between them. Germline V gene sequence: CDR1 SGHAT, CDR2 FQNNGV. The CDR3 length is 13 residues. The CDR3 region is CASSLDGGYEQYF. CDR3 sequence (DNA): TGTGCCAGCAGCTTAGATGGGGGCTACGAGCAGTACTTC.